A single sample is the source of the 10 T cell receptor beta chains below, sequenced in a study of T cell repertoires in cytomegalovirus infection. MiXCR, run by TCRdb on the reads, gives a single entry per CDR3 protein. The sample records about 470,000 distinct CDR3 sequences, about 39% being singletons. These receptors lack a known antigen. The specimen comprised cultured PBMCs, sampled from culture after CMV antigen stimulation. The source of these receptors is a human donor in good health (CMV status not recorded). Some clones in this sample may be carry-over from other donors' samples.

In this sample, this clonotype turned up many times. V gene TRBV7-2 combines with J gene TRBJ1-6; 8 positions agree with TRBD1. J lost 6 bases, V lost 1 base, and 2 bases had no gene match. Germline V gene data show CDR1 as SGHTA and CDR2 as FQGNSA. The CDR3 is made up of 15 amino acids. Here the CDR3 reads CASSLVGQGNSPLHF. The CDR3 nucleotides read TGTGCCAGCAGCTTAGTTGGACAGGGTAATTCACCCCTCCACTTT.

In DNA form, the CDR3 reads TGCAGTGCTCGCCCAGCGGGAAGAAGGCTGGTATCTACAGATACGCAGTATTTT. It translates to CSARPAGRRLVSTDTQYF. The chain carries TRBV20-1 and TRBJ2-3; 7 nucleotides line up with TRBD2. V lost 5 bases and J lost 3; bases outside the gene matches: 20. Per the germline V gene, CDR1 is DFQATT and CDR2 is SNEGSKA (reference sequence). CDR3 size: 18 residues.

The chain recombines TRBV7-3 with TRBJ1-2; TRBD1 might be the D (5 bases). Germline-derived CDR1 and CDR2 are SGHTA and FQGTGA. The CDR3 length is 16 residues. Trimming cost V 4 bases and J 4 bases, with 19 bases left between them. The CDR3 protein is CASSYHRDVGGYGYTF. The CDR3 coding sequence is TGTGCCAGCAGCTACCACCGGGACGTTGGTGGCTATGGCTACACCTTC.

This clonotype was detected a few times. The CDR3, as DNA: TGTGCCAGCAGCAGAGGACTAGCGGTAACCACAGATACGCAGTATTTT. Its translation: CASSRGLAVTTDTQYF. V usage is TRBV7-2 and J usage is TRBJ2-3; 10 bases fit TRBD2. The CDR3 consists of 16 residues. Germline loops: CDR1 SGHTA, CDR2 FQGNSA. J gave up 2 bases and V 5 bases, and 7 bases lay outside the gene matches. Drawing the rest from reference TRBV7-2 and TRBJ2-3, the complete variable domain is GAGVSQSPSNKVTEKGKDVELRCDPISGHTALYWYRQSLGQGLEFLIYFQGNSAPDKSGLPSDRFSAERTGGSVSTLTIQRTQQEDSAVYLCASSRGLAVTTDTQYFGPGTRLTVL.

A few counts support this clonotype. This chain links TRBV5-6 with TRBJ2-3; 8 bases are shared with TRBD2. With V trimmed by 1 base and J by 9 bases, 7 bases remained unmatched. This CDR3 has 14 amino acids. The V gene's germline CDR1 is SGHDT and CDR2 YYEEEE. This CDR3 is CASSLPAGANTQYF. DNA of the CDR3: TGTGCCAGCAGCTTGCCAGCGGGGGCGAACACGCAGTATTTT.

Only a few counts were recorded for this clonotype. The V and J genes are TRBV6-6 and TRBJ2-1; D uncertain. The V and J ends lost 5 bases and 1 base respectively, with 18 bases between them. The CDR3 runs to 17 residues. Germline lookup yields CDR1 MNHNY and CDR2 SVGAGI (reference sequence). The CDR3 coding sequence is TGTGCCAGCAGTCCTGGACCACTAAGGGTGTCCTACAATGAGCAGTTCTTC. It encodes CASSPGPLRVSYNEQFF.

This clonotype was seen many times. This chain connects TRBV7-2 to TRBJ1-5, with D maybe TRBD1 (6 bases). The CDR3 extends over 13 amino acids. The V and J ends lost 5 bases and 5 bases respectively, with 10 bases between them. In germline, CDR1 is SGHTA, CDR2 FQGNSA. CDR3 nucleotide sequence: TGTGCCAGCAGCACACAGGGACATCAGCCCCAGCATTTT. It is translated as CASSTQGHQPQHF. The full variable domain, completed using reference TRBV7-2 and TRBJ1-5, is GAGVSQSPSNKVTEKGKDVELRCDPISGHTALYWYRQSLGQGLEFLIYFQGNSAPDKSGLPSDRFSAERTGGSVSTLTIQRTQQEDSAVYLCASSTQGHQPQHFGDGTRLSIL.

The chain combines TRBV29-1 with TRBJ1-1, with 8 nucleotides matching TRBD1. V was pared by 6 bases and J by 6 bases, with 15 bases of the junction left unmatched. CDR3 length equals 15 residues. Germline V CDR1 and CDR2: SQVTM, ANQGSEA. CDR3 region: CSVDVTGGVSPEAFF. The CDR3 bases are TGCAGCGTCGACGTTACAGGGGGAGTAAGCCCTGAAGCTTTCTTT.

This clonotype was counted between two and nine times. The rearrangement joins TRBV20-1 to TRBJ1-5; no reliable D call. Germline V gene sequence: CDR1 DFQATT, CDR2 SNEGSKA (reference sequence). The CDR3 runs to 14 residues. With 5 bases removed from V and 3 bases from J, the gap between germline ends came to 14 bases. This CDR3 is CSARAGWANQPQHF. DNA of the CDR3: TGCAGTGCTCGCGCGGGGTGGGCCAATCAGCCCCAGCATTTT.

This clonotype has only a few counts. The chain joins TRBV6-6 to TRBJ1-3, with D uncertain. The V gene lost 8 bases and the J gene lost 0 bases, with 8 bases spanning the gap. The CDR3 totals 13 residues. Germline CDR1 and CDR2: MNHNY and SVGAGI (reference sequence). The CDR3 is CASLPSSGNTIYF. CDR3 sequence (DNA): TGTGCCAGCTTGCCCAGCTCTGGAAACACCATATATTTT.